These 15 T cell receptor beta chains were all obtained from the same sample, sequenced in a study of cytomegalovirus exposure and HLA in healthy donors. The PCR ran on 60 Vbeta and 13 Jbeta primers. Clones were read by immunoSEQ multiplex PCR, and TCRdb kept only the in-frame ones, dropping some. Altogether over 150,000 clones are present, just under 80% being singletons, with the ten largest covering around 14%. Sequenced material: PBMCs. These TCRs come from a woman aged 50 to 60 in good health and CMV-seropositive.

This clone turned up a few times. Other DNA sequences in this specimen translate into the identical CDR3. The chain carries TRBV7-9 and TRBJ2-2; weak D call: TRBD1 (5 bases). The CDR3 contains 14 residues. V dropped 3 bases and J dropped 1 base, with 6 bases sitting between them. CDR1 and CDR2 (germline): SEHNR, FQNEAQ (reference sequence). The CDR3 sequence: CASSLTVNTGELFF. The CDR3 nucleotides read TGTGCCAGCAGCTTGACAGTGAACACCGGGGAGCTGTTTTTT.

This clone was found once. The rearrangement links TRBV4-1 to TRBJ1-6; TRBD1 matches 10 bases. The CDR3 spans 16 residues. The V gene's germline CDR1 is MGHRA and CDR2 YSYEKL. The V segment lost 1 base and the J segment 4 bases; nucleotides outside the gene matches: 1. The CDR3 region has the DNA TGCGCCAGCAGCCAAGCGGGACAGGGGTATAATTCACCCCTCCACTTT. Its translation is CASSQAGQGYNSPLHF.

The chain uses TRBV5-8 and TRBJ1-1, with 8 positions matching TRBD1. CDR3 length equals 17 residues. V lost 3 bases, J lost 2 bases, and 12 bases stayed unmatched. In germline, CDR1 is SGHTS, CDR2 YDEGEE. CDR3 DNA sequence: TGTGCCAGCAGCTCTTACGGAGACAGGGGCCCCAACACTGAAGCTTTCTTT. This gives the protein CASSSYGDRGPNTEAFF. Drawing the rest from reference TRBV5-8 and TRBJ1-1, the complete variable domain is EAGVTQSPTHLIKTRGQQATLRCSPISGHTSVYWYQQALGLGLQFLLWYDEGEERNRGNFPPRFSGRQFPNYSSELNVNALELEDSALYLCASSSYGDRGPNTEAFFGQGTRLTVV.

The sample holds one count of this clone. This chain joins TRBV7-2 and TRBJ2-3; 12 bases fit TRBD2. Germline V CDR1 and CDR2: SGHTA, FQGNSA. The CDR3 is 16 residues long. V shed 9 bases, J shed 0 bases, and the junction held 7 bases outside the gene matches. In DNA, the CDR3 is TGTGCCAGTCGGCTAGCGGGGGGGAGTAGCACAGATACGCAGTATTTT. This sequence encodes CASRLAGGSSTDTQYF.

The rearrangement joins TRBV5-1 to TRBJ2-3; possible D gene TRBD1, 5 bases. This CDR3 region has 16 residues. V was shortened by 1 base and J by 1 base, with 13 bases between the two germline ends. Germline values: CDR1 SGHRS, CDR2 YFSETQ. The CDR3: CASSLLTGRGTDTQYF. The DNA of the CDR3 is TGCGCCAGCAGCTTGTTGACGGGCAGGGGCACAGATACGCAGTATTTT. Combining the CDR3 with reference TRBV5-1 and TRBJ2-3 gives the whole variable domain KAGVTQTPRYLIKTRGQQVTLSCSPISGHRSVSWYQQTPGQGLQFLFEYFSETQRNKGNFPGRFSGRQFSNSRSEMNVSTLELGDSALYLCASSLLTGRGTDTQYFGPGTRLTVL.

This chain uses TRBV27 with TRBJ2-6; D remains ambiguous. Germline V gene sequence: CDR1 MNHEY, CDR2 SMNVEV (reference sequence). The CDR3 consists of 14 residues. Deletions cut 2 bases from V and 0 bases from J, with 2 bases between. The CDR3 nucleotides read TGTGCCAGCAGTTTACTCTCTGGGGCCAACGTCCTGACTTTC. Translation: CASSLLSGANVLTF.

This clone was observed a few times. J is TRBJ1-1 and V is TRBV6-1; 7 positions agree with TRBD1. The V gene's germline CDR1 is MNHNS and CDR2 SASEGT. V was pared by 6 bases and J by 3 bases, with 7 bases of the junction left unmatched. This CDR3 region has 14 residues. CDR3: CASRYRGSDTEAFF. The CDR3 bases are TGTGCCAGCAGATACAGGGGATCCGACACTGAAGCTTTCTTT.

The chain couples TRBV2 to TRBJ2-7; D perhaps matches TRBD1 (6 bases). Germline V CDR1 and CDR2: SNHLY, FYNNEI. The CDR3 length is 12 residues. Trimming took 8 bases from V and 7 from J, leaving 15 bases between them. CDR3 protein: CASSLGALEQYF. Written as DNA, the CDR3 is TGTGCCAGCTCCCTGGGGGCTCTGGAGCAGTACTTC.

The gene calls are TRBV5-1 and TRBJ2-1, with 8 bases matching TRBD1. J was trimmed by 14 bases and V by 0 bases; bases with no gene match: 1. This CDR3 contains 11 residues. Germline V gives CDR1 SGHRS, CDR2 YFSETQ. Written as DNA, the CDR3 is TGCGCCAGCAGCTTGGAGGGACAGGAGTTCTTC. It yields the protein CASSLEGQEFF.

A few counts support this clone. The CDR3 DNA sequence: TGTGCCAGCAGCCCGTCAGTAAACACCATATATTTT. It yields the protein CASSPSVNTIYF. The rearrangement links TRBV9 to TRBJ1-3; D not resolved. In germline, CDR1 is SGDLS, CDR2 YYNGEE. The V gene lost 4 bases and the J gene lost 6 bases, with 8 bases spanning the gap. The CDR3 runs 12 residues.

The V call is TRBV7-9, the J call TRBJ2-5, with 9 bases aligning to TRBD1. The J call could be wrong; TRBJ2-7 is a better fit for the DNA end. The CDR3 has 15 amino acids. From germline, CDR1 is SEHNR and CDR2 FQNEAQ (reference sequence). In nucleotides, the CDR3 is TGTGCCAGCAGCTGGGGACAGGGTAGAACCTCCGAGCAGTACTTC. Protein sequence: CASSWGQGRTSEQYF.

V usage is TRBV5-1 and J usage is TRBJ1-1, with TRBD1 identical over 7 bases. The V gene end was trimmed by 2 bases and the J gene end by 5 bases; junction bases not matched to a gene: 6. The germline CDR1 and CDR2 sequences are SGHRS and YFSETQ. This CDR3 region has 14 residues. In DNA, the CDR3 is TGCGCCAGCAGCTTACAGGGGTGGGGAACTGAAGCTTTCTTT. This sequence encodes CASSLQGWGTEAFF.

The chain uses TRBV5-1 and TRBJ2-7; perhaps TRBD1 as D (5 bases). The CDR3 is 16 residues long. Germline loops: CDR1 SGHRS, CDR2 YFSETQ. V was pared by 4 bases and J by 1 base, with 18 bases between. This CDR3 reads CASSLRQTVLSYEQYF. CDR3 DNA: TGCGCCAGCAGCCTCCGACAGACGGTTCTATCCTACGAGCAGTACTTC.

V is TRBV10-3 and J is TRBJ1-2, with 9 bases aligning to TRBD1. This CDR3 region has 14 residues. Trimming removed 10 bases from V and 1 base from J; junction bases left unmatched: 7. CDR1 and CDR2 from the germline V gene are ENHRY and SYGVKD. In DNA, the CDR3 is TGTGCCACTTTACGGGGACAGGGTAACTATGGCTACACCTTC. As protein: CATLRGQGNYGYTF.

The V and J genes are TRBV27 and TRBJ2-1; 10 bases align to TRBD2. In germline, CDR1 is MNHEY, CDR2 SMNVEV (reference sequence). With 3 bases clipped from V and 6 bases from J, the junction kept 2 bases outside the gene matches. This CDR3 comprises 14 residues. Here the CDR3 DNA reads TGTGCCAGCAGTTTCAGCGGGGGGGCCAATGAGCAGTTCTTC. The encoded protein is CASSFSGGANEQFF.